This T cell receptor (beta chain) derives from a study of cytomegalovirus exposure and HLA in healthy donors. Points on this clone: Antigen: not known.

PCR used 60 Vbeta primers and 13 Jbeta primers. This table comes from immunoSEQ multiplex PCR, and its TCRdb copy is limited to in-frame clones, with some not included. The table has 100,000 or so clones, around 75% seen once. Unmatched junction bases numbered 4, after V lost 2 bases and J lost 1 base. This CDR3 is 16 amino acids long. CDR1 and CDR2 (germline): SGHDN, FVKESK. Study-level points and caveats: Evidence from a later analysis indicated that most CMV-associated TCR beta chains looked HLA-restricted. Associated with cytomegalovirus, according to the listing, were around 160 TCR beta chains. Rarity marked most TCR sequences, yet some public TCRs occurred in many donors.

The source is a woman between 18 and 29 years old in good health and CMV-seropositive. Material: PBMCs. V usage is TRBV14 and J usage is TRBJ2-5; 10 nucleotides align to TRBD2. CDR3 nucleotide sequence: TGTGCCAGCAGCCAACATAGCGGGAGGATCCAAGAGACCCAGTACTTC. Translated, it gives CASSQHSGRIQETQYF.